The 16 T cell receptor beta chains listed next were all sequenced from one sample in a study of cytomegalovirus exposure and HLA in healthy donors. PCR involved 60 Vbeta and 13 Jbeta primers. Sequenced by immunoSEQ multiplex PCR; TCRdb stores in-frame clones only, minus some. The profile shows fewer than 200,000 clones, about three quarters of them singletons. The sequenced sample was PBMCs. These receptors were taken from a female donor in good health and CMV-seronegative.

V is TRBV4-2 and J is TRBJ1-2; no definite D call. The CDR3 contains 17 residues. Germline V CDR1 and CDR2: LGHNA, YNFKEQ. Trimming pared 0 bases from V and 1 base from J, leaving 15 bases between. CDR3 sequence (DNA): TGTGCCAGCAGCCAAGACCAGCCCCGAGGCAGTAACTATGGCTACACCTTC. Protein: CASSQDQPRGSNYGYTF.

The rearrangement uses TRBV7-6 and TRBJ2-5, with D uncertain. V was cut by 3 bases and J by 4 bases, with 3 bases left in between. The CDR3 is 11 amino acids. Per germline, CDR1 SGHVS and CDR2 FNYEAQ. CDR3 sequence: CASSLAETQYF. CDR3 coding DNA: TGTGCCAGCAGCTTGGCAGAGACCCAGTACTTC.

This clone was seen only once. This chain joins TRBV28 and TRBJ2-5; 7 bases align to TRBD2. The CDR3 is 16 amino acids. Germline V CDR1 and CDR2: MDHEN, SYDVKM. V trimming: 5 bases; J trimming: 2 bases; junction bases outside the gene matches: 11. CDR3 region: CASSPKVTSFQETQYF. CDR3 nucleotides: TGTGCCAGCAGTCCAAAGGTGACTAGCTTTCAAGAGACCCAGTACTTC.

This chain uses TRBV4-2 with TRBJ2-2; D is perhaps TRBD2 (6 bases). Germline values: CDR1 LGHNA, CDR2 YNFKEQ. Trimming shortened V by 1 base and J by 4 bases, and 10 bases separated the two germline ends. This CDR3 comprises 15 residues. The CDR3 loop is CASSQGGKSTGELFF. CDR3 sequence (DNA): TGTGCCAGCAGCCAAGGCGGGAAAAGCACCGGGGAGCTGTTTTTT.

The CDR3 spells CASSTDRGPTGELFF. CDR3 DNA: TGTGCCAGCAGCACCGACAGGGGCCCTACCGGGGAGCTGTTTTTT. The genes are TRBV21-1 and TRBJ2-2; TRBD1, the D gene given by the table, was not confirmed from the DNA. TRBV21-1 is an annotated pseudogene. The CDR3 is 15 residues long.

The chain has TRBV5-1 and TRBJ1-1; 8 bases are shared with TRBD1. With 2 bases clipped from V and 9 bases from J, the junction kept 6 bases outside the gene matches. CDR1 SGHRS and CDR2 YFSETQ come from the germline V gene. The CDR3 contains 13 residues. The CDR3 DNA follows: TGCGCCAGCAGCTTAGACAGGGGAGAAAAAGCTTTCTTT. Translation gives CASSLDRGEKAFF.

CDR3: CASNLPGGTNTGELFF. The CDR3 DNA sequence: TGTGCCAGCAACCTGCCCGGCGGAACGAACACCGGGGAGCTGTTTTTT. This chain uses TRBV9 with TRBJ2-2, with unresolved D. Germline V CDR1 and CDR2: SGDLS, YYNGEE. Trimming took off 6 bases at V and 0 bases at J, with 15 bases between the two ends. The CDR3 consists of 16 residues.

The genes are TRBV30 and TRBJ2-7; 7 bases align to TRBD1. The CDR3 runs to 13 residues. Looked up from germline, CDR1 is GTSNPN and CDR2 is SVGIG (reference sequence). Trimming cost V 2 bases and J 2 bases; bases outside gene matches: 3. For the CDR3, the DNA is TGTGCCTGGAGTCCGGGACAGACCTACGAGCAGTACTTC. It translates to CAWSPGQTYEQYF.

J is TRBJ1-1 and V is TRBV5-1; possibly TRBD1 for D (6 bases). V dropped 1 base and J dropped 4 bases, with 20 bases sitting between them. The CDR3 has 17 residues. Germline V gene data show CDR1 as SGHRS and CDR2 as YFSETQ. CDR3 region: CASSLFGPGAGSTEAFF. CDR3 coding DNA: TGCGCCAGCAGCTTGTTTGGACCAGGGGCGGGTTCCACTGAAGCTTTCTTT.

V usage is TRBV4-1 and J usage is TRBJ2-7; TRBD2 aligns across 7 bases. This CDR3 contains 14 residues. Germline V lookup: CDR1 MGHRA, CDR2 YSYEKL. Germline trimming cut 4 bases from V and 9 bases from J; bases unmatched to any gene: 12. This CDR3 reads CASSPGYPAGRQYF. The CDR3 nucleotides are TGCGCCAGCAGCCCCGGATACCCAGCGGGACGGCAGTACTTC.

CDR3 protein: CASSSPPGGAAYEQYF. The DNA for the CDR3 is TGTGCCAGCAGCTCGCCCCCTGGGGGGGCCGCCTACGAGCAGTACTTC. The chain couples TRBV7-9 to TRBJ2-7, with a tentative D call TRBD2 (7 bases). Trimming cost V 4 bases and J 2 bases, with 18 bases left between them. The germline V gene encodes CDR1 SEHNR and CDR2 FQNEAQ (reference sequence). The CDR3 spans 16 residues.

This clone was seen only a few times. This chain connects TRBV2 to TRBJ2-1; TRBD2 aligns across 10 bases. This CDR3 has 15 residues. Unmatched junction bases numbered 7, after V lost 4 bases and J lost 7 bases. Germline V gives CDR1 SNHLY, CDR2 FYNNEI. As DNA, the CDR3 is TGTGCCAGCAGTGCGGAAGCGGGGGGGCGGAATGAGCAGTTCTTC. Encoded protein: CASSAEAGGRNEQFF.

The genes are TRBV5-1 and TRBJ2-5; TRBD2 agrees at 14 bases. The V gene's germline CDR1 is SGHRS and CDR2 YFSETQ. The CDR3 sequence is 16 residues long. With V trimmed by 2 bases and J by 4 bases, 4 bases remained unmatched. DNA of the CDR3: TGCGCCAGCAGCTTAACCGGGACTAGCGGGAGAGAGACCCAGTACTTC. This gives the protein CASSLTGTSGRETQYF.

CDR3 nucleotides: TGTGCCAGCAGGCCTATTCAGGGTAGGGAAAAACTGTTTTTT. Its translation: CASRPIQGREKLFF. The chain has TRBV7-9 and TRBJ1-4; TRBD1 might be the D (5 bases). Germline V gene lookup returns CDR1 SEHNR and CDR2 FQNEAQ (reference sequence). With 6 bases removed from V and 8 bases from J, the gap between germline ends came to 16 bases. The CDR3 covers 14 residues. Together with reference TRBV7-9 and TRBJ1-4, the CDR3 gives the full variable domain: DTGVSQNPRHKITKRGQNVTFRCDPISEHNRLYWYRQTLGQGPEFLTYFQNEAQLEKSRLLSDRFSAERPKGSFSTLEIQRTEQGDSAMYLCASRPIQGREKLFFGSGTQLSVL.

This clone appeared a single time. The CDR3 spells CASSRTGGNEQYF. The CDR3 nucleotides are TGTGCCAGTAGCAGGACAGGGGGCAACGAGCAGTACTTC. This chain uses TRBV19 with TRBJ2-7; 11 bases match TRBD1. Losses at the gene ends were 6 bases for V and 5 bases for J; bases not matched to a gene: 3. Germline-derived CDR1 and CDR2 are LNHDA and SQIVND (reference sequence). CDR3 length: 13 amino acids. The full variable domain, with the rest looked up from reference TRBV19 and TRBJ2-7, is DGGITQSPKYLFRKEGQNVTLSCEQNLNHDAMYWYRQDPGQGLRLIYYSQIVNDFQKGDIAEGYSVSREKKESFPLTVTSAQKNPTAFYLCASSRTGGNEQYFGPGTRLTVT.

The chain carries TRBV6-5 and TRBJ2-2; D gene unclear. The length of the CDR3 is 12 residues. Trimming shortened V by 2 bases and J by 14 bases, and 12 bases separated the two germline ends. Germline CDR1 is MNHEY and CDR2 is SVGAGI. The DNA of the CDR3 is TGTGCCAGCAGTTACGCGCCGCCTACCCTGTTTTTT. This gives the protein CASSYAPPTLFF.